This TCR beta chain was recovered during a study of OX40 agonist ivuxolimab in advanced cancers. This table comes from immunoSEQ multiplex PCR, and its TCRdb copy is limited to in-frame clones, with some not included. Here the sample spans roughly 60,000 clones, around 93% being singletons. The trim removed 3 bases at V and 10 bases at J, leaving 8 bases unmatched. The CDR3 sequence is 13 residues long. Per germline, CDR1 SGHTA and CDR2 FQGNSA. The J gene is TRBJ1-1, the V gene TRBV7-2; 7 positions agree with TRBD1. The sequence was obtained from an adult with an advanced solid tumor such as melanoma, head and neck, liver or kidney cancer. This specimen was CD4+ or CD8+ T cells sorted from blood, taken in a trial of the OX40 agonist ivuxolimab. In nucleotides, the CDR3 is TGTGCCAGCAGCTTCGACCGGGACAGCACAGCTTTCTTT. Protein sequence: CASSFDRDSTAFF.